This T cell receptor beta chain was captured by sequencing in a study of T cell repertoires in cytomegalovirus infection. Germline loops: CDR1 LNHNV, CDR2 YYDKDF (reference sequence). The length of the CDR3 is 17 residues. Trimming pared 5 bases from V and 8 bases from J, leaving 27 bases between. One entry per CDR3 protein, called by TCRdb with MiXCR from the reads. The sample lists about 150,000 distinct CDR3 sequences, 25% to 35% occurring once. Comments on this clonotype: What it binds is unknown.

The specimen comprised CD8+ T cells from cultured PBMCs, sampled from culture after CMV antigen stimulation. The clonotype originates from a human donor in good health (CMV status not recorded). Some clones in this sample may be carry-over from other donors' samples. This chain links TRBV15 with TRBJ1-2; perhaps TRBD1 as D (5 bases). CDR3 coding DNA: TGTGCCACCAGCCGATACCAGGGTGGCTCGGATTTTTGGGGCTACACCTTC. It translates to CATSRYQGGSDFWGYTF.